This is a list of T cell receptor beta chains from one sample in a study of naive CD8 T cells in extremely preterm neonates. Data came from immunoSEQ multiplex PCR; TCRdb stores just in-frame clones and leaves some out. The sample shows about 7,900 clones, 95% to 98% of them seen only once. Sequences were obtained from naive CD8+ T cells from blood. These receptors were collected from a human donor in good health. The CDR3 runs from the conserved cysteine through the conserved F or W. D genes are given only for firm matches. Clone size, where shown, is once, few, many, or a class for clones that have expanded.

D	J	V	size	DNA	CDR3
TRBD2	TRBJ2-1	TRBV5-1	NA	TGCGCCAGCAGCTTTCGAGCGGGAGGGTATAATGAGCAGTTCTTC	CASSFRAGGYNEQFF
NA	TRBJ1-1	TRBV15	NA	TGTGCCACCAGCAGAGCGGGGGGGCACACTGAAGCTTTCTTT	CATSRAGGHTEAFF
TRBD1	TRBJ2-7	TRBV5-6	NA	TGTGCCAGCAGCTTGATCAGGGGGAGCTCCTACGAGCAGTACTTC	CASSLIRGSSYEQYF
TRBD2	TRBJ2-1	TRBV27	once	TGTGCCAGCAGTCCCTATAGCGGGATGCCTGTCAATGAGCAGTTCTTC	CASSPYSGMPVNEQFF
TRBD1	TRBJ1-6	TRBV23-1	NA	TGCGCCAGCAGGGGACAGTTCCATTCACCCCTCCACTTT	CASRGQFHSPLHF
TRBD2	TRBJ2-1	TRBV2	NA	TGTGCCAGCCCTAAAGGAGGAACTAGCGGTTACAATGAGCAGTTCTTC	CASPKGGTSGYNEQFF
TRBD1	TRBJ2-2	TRBV7-7	NA	TGTGCTAGCAGGGGACAGGTGACGACCGGGGAGCTGTTTTTT	CASRGQVTTGELFF
NA	TRBJ2-1	TRBV7-8	NA	TGTGCCAGCAGCTTAGTCGGAGGAAGAGGCTCCTACAATGAGCAGTTCTTC	CASSLVGGRGSYNEQFF
TRBD2	TRBJ2-2	TRBV9	NA	TGTGCCAGCAGCCTCAGACTAGCGGCGCTCACCGGGGAGCTGTTTTTT	CASSLRLAALTGELFF
TRBD1	TRBJ2-1	TRBV13	NA	TGTGCCAGCAGCAACCGGGACAGCTACAATGAGCAGTTCTTC	CASSNRDSYNEQFF
TRBD2	TRBJ2-1	TRBV27	NA	TGTGCCAGCAGTGGGCGCCGGACAGACTTTCCGGGACTAGGTATATATGAGCAGTTCTTC	CASSGRRTDFPGLGIYEQFF
TRBD1	TRBJ2-7	TRBV5-1	NA	TGCGCCAGCAGCTTTTCACAGGGGTGGTACGAGCAGTACTTC	CASSFSQGWYEQYF
TRBD1	TRBJ2-7	TRBV27	NA	TGTGCCAGCAGTTTATGGGACAGGAGGTACGAGCAGTACTTC	CASSLWDRRYEQYF
TRBD2	TRBJ2-3	TRBV27	NA	TGTGCCAGCAGTTTCGCAACGGGGGGGCCAGATACGCAGTATTTT	CASSFATGGPDTQYF
NA	TRBJ1-1	TRBV6-4	NA	TGCGCCAGCAGAGGGGGTGCTGAAGCTTTCTTT	CASRGGAEAFF
TRBD1	TRBJ1-2	TRBV4-3	NA	TGCGCCAGCAGCCCGGGGACAGGGAACTATGGCTACACCTTC	CASSPGTGNYGYTF